One and the same sample provided the 10 T cell receptor beta chains below, sequenced in a study of blood T cell repertoires in COVID-19. Sequencing used immunoSEQ multiplex PCR; TCRdb keeps in-frame clones, though not all of them. The repertoire holds 250,000 to 300,000 clones, roughly 85% seen once, with about 10% in the top ten. The source material was peripheral blood. These receptors all come from a woman aged 70-85 years with acute or convalescent COVID-19.

The chain couples TRBV20-1 to TRBJ1-2; D gene unclear. CDR3 size: 12 residues. Germline-derived CDR1 and CDR2 are DFQATT and SNEGSKA (reference sequence). V dropped 3 bases and J dropped 8 bases, with 13 bases sitting between them. Written as DNA, the CDR3 is TGCAGTGCTAGTGGAACCGGGAAGGGCTACACCTTC. This codes for CSASGTGKGYTF.

The V call is TRBV7-9, the J call TRBJ1-2; TRBD1 is a possible D gene (5 bases). Germline V gene lookup returns CDR1 SEHNR and CDR2 FQNEAQ (reference sequence). V was trimmed by 5 bases and J by 4 bases, leaving 11 bases between them. The CDR3 extends over 13 amino acids. The CDR3 region has the DNA TGTGCCAGCAGCGCGGGACCGAGCTATGGCTACACCTTC. Its translation is CASSAGPSYGYTF. Looking up the rest from reference TRBV7-9 and TRBJ1-2 gives the full variable domain: DTGVSQNPRHKITKRGQNVTFRCDPISEHNRLYWYRQTLGQGPEFLTYFQNEAQLEKSRLLSDRFSAERPKGSFSTLEIQRTEQGDSAMYLCASSAGPSYGYTFGSGTRLTVV.

CDR3 nucleotide sequence: TGTGCCAGCAGCTCGGACAAGCCAACTAATGAAAAACTGTTTTTT. This gives the protein CASSSDKPTNEKLFF. The V and J genes are TRBV5-4 and TRBJ1-4; D might be TRBD1 (5 bases). CDR1 and CDR2 (germline): SGHNT, YYREEE (reference sequence). CDR3 length: 15 amino acids. The V gene lost 3 bases and the J gene lost 0 bases, with 9 bases spanning the gap.

The DNA for the CDR3 is TGCGCCAGCAAGCTGGGACAGAACACTGAAGCTTTCTTT. Protein sequence: CASKLGQNTEAFF. The chain links TRBV5-1 to TRBJ1-1; D might be TRBD1 (6 bases). CDR3 length: 13 residues. Germline CDR1 and CDR2: SGHRS and YFSETQ. Trimming took off 6 bases at V and 1 base at J, with 10 bases between the two ends.

The rearrangement uses TRBV6-5 and TRBJ2-2; 7 bases agree with TRBD2. The CDR3 has 15 amino acids. The germline V gene encodes CDR1 MNHEY and CDR2 SVGAGI. V dropped 6 bases and J dropped 5; count of bases not matched to a gene: 9. The CDR3 DNA reads as TGTGCCAGCAGACGCGGACTAGGCGGGACCGGGGAGCTGTTTTTT. This translates into CASRRGLGGTGELFF.

The J gene is TRBJ2-3, the V gene TRBV10-3; D is perhaps TRBD2 (5 bases). The ends were cut back, 3 bases at V and 1 base at J, with 5 bases in the middle. The CDR3 has 13 residues. Germline CDR1 ENHRY, CDR2 SYGVKD. Here the CDR3 DNA reads TGTGCCATCAGTGACGGGGGCACAGATACGCAGTATTTT. Its translation: CAISDGGTDTQYF.

This chain uses TRBV11-2 with TRBJ1-2; D possibly corresponds to TRBD1 (5 bases). CDR3 length equals 14 residues. CDR1 and CDR2 from the germline V gene are SGHAT and FQNNGV. Trimming shortened V by 4 bases and J by 9 bases, and 18 bases separated the two germline ends. DNA of the CDR3: TGTGCCAGCAGCTGGTCCCGGCAGGGCAGGAGCTACACCTTC. It codes for CASSWSRQGRSYTF.

The rearrangement joins TRBV19 to TRBJ2-7; perhaps TRBD1 as D (6 bases). V lost 5 bases and J lost 3, with 11 bases in between. The CDR3 length is 13 residues. From germline, CDR1 is LNHDA and CDR2 SQIVND (reference sequence). This CDR3 reads CASSSQGYYEQYF. CDR3 DNA: TGTGCCAGTAGTTCACAGGGATACTACGAGCAGTACTTC. Full variable domain (remainder filled in from reference TRBV19 and TRBJ2-7): DGGITQSPKYLFRKEGQNVTLSCEQNLNHDAMYWYRQDPGQGLRLIYYSQIVNDFQKGDIAEGYSVSREKKESFPLTVTSAQKNPTAFYLCASSSQGYYEQYFGPGTRLTVT.

The rearrangement uses TRBV19 and TRBJ2-2; the D gene is possibly TRBD1 (5 bases). CDR1 is LNHDA and CDR2 is SQIVND in the germline V gene (reference sequence). Trimming removed 3 bases at V and 6 bases at J, with 11 bases between. The CDR3 is 14 residues long. The CDR3 bases are TGTGCCAGTAGTATCTGGGGCAGCTCCGGGGAGCTGTTTTTT. It translates to CASSIWGSSGELFF. Filled out from reference TRBV19 and TRBJ2-2, the complete variable domain reads DGGITQSPKYLFRKEGQNVTLSCEQNLNHDAMYWYRQDPGQGLRLIYYSQIVNDFQKGDIAEGYSVSREKKESFPLTVTSAQKNPTAFYLCASSIWGSSGELFFGEGSRLTVL.

V is TRBV30 and J is TRBJ1-5; 8 positions match TRBD1. The CDR3 sequence is 14 residues long. Looked up from germline, CDR1 is GTSNPN and CDR2 is SVGIG (reference sequence). J gave up 4 bases and V 2 bases, and 4 bases lay outside the gene matches. The CDR3 spells CAWSSGQGNQPQHF. In nucleotides, the CDR3 is TGTGCCTGGAGTTCAGGACAGGGAAATCAGCCCCAGCATTTT.